A single sample gave rise to the 14 T cell receptor beta chains below, sequenced in a study of neurological immune-mediated disorders. TCRdb itself ran the 5' RACE reads through MiXCR, one entry per CDR3 protein. Of tens of thousands of distinct CDR3 sequences detected, 9.5% to 12% appear once; the ten largest clones hold around 1.9%. The sample was PBMCs. The receptor source for this set is a man between 60 and 75 years old in good health.

As concerns this clonotype: Mismatch with germline at one junction end may stem from a read error. The CDR3 loop reads CASSQIQDANYGNTF. Written as DNA, the CDR3 is TGTGCCAGCAGCCAAATACAGGACGCTAACTATGGCAACACCTTC. The chain couples TRBV3-1 to TRBJ1-2; maybe TRBD1 (5 bases). The CDR3 contains 15 residues. Germline V CDR1 and CDR2: LGHDT, YNNKEL (reference sequence).

This clonotype has ten or more counts. The rearrangement uses TRBV29-1 and TRBJ2-3; 8 bases align to TRBD2. The CDR3 contains 15 residues. Germline trimming cut 4 bases from V and 3 bases from J; bases unmatched to any gene: 9. Germline values: CDR1 SQVTM, CDR2 ANQGSEA. CDR3 residues: CSVVAGGTITDTQYF. The CDR3 DNA reads as TGCAGCGTTGTGGCGGGGGGAACTATAACAGATACGCAGTATTTT.

This clonotype was counted ten times or more. The chain recombines TRBV4-3 with TRBJ1-5; a weak D match, TRBD1 (6 bases). Germline CDR1 and CDR2: LGHNA and YSLEER. Trimming pared 0 bases from V and 2 bases from J, leaving 11 bases between. The CDR3 is made up of 16 amino acids. As DNA, the CDR3 is TGCGCCAGCAGCCAAGAACGGGACACAGGCAATCAGCCCCAGCATTTT. Its protein product is CASSQERDTGNQPQHF.

This clonotype was picked up many times. The chain links TRBV4-2 to TRBJ1-5, with a possible D match to TRBD1 (5 bases). Germline CDR1 LGHNA, CDR2 YNFKEQ. The germline V and J ends were trimmed by 5 bases and 3 bases, with 14 bases remaining between them. CDR3 size: 15 residues. In DNA, the CDR3 is TGTGCCAGCAGCTCTCCGGGACTTACCAATCAGCCCCAGCATTTT. Protein sequence: CASSSPGLTNQPQHF.

On this clonotype itself: A read error may explain this, as a much larger clone is one base away. The V and J genes are TRBV7-2 and TRBJ1-1; TRBD1 agrees at 10 bases. Germline loops: CDR1 SGHTA, CDR2 FQGNSA. The CDR3 length is 14 residues. The DNA of the CDR3 is TGTGCCAGCAGCGTGGACAGGGGGAACACTGAAGATTTCTTT. Residues: CASSVDRGNTEDFF.

This clonotype was seen at least ten times. The V gene is TRBV20-1, the J gene TRBJ2-5; a possible D gene is TRBD2 (7 bases). Trimming took off 2 bases at V and 5 bases at J, with 15 bases between the two ends. The CDR3 runs to 14 residues. Germline-derived CDR1 and CDR2 are DFQATT and SNEGSKA (reference sequence). CDR3 sequence: CSARRGANRETQYF. DNA of the CDR3: TGCAGTGCTAGACGGGGGGCTAACAGGGAGACCCAGTACTTC.

The chain is built from TRBV25-1 and TRBJ2-5, with unresolved D. Germline CDR1 is MGHDK and CDR2 is SYGVNS. V dropped 1 base and J dropped 2 bases, with 8 bases sitting between them. The CDR3 has 14 residues. The DNA for the CDR3 is TGTGCCAGCAGTGAATTTGCGGAGCAAGAGACCCAGTACTTC. Amino acid sequence: CASSEFAEQETQYF.

This clonotype showed up many times. The chain combines TRBV12-3 or TRBV12-4 with TRBJ1-1; 7 positions agree with TRBD1. The CDR3 is made up of 14 amino acids. V shed 5 bases and J 2 bases; nucleotides not matched to a gene: 5. The CDR3 DNA reads as TGTGCCAGCAGTCGACAGGGATCAAACACTGAAGCTTTCTTT. The encoded protein is CASSRQGSNTEAFF.

This clonotype has ten or more counts. V is TRBV10-3 and J is TRBJ1-2; a weak D match, TRBD1 (5 bases). The CDR3 is 12 amino acids. Germline CDR1 ENHRY, CDR2 SYGVKD. V dropped 4 bases and J dropped 5 bases, with 8 bases sitting between them. The CDR3, as DNA: TGTGCCATCAGTGGGGACGAATATGGCTACACCTTC. Its translation is CAISGDEYGYTF.

Many counts were recorded for this clonotype. The CDR3 sequence: CASSLHLQETQYF. Written as DNA, the CDR3 is TGTGCCAGCAGCCTACACCTCCAAGAGACCCAGTACTTC. The V and J genes are TRBV6-5 and TRBJ2-5; D is undetermined. V was clipped by 6 bases and J by 1 base, with 9 bases between them. Germline V lookup: CDR1 MNHEY, CDR2 SVGAGI. This CDR3 spans 13 amino acids.

This clonotype has a count of ten or more. The chain links TRBV7-9 to TRBJ2-5, with no clear D. The V and J ends lost 4 bases and 5 bases respectively, with 8 bases between them. Per germline, CDR1 SEHNR and CDR2 FQNEAQ (reference sequence). The CDR3 is made up of 12 amino acids. This CDR3 reads CASSSVAETQYF. For the CDR3, the DNA is TGTGCCAGCAGCTCAGTAGCTGAGACCCAGTACTTC.

This clonotype was recorded at least ten times. The chain is built from TRBV7-9 and TRBJ1-4; D gene unclear. The V end was cut by 1 base, the J end by 7 bases, with 10 bases between. The CDR3 has 14 residues. The V gene's germline CDR1 is SEHNR and CDR2 FQNEAQ (reference sequence). The CDR3 is CASSLGEGGEKLFF. The CDR3 nucleotides are TGTGCCAGCAGCTTAGGAGAAGGAGGTGAAAAACTGTTTTTT.

This clonotype was recorded many times. The chain has TRBV29-1 and TRBJ1-2; a weak D match, TRBD1 (6 bases). Trimming left V 4 bases short and J 3 bases short, with 12 bases between. The CDR3 consists of 13 residues. Germline V gives CDR1 SQVTM, CDR2 ANQGSEA. The CDR3 spells CSVVGGEDYGYTF. The CDR3 DNA follows: TGCAGCGTTGTAGGGGGAGAGGACTATGGCTACACCTTC.

The table lists this clonotype with a few counts. The chain is built from TRBV9 and TRBJ2-7; tentative D call: TRBD2 (6 bases). This CDR3 spans 14 amino acids. V shed 3 bases and J shed 6 bases, with 16 bases lying between them. Per the germline V gene, CDR1 is SGDLS and CDR2 is YYNGEE. In DNA, the CDR3 is TGTGCCAGCAGCGGGCGGGACCCCCTAGGCGAGCAGTACTTC. Amino acid sequence: CASSGRDPLGEQYF.